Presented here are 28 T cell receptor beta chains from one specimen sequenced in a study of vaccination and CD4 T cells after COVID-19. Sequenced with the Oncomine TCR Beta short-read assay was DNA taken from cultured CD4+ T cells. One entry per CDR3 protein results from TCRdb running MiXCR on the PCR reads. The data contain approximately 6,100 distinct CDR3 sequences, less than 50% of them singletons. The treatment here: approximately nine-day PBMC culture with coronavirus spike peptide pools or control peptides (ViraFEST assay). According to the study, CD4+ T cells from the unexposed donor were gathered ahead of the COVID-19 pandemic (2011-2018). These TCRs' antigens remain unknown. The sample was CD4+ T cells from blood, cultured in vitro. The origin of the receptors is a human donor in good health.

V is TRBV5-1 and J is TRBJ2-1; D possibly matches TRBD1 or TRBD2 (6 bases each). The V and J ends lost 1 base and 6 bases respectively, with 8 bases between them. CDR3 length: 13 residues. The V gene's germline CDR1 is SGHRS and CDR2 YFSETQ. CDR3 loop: CASSLPGANEQFF. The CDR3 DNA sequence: TGCGCCAGCAGCTTGCCGGGGGCCAATGAGCAGTTCTTC.

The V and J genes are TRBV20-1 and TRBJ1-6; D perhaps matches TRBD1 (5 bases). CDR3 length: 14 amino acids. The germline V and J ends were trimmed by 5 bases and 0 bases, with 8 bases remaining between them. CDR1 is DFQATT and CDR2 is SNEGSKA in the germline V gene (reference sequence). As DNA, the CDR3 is TGCAGTGCTTTCGACAGCTCCTATAATTCACCCCTCCACTTT. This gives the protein CSAFDSSYNSPLHF.

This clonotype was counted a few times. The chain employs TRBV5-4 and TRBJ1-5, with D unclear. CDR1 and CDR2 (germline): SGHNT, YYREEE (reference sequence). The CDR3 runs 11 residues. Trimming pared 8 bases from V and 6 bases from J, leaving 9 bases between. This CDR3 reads CARQGLQPQHF. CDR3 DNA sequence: TGTGCCAGACAAGGACTTCAGCCCCAGCATTTT.

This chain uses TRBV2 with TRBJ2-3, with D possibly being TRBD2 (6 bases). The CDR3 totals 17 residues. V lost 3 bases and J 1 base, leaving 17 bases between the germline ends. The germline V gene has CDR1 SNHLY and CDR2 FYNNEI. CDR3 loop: CASSEGGWLSGTDTQYF. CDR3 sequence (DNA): TGTGCCAGCAGTGAGGGGGGTTGGCTGTCGGGCACAGATACGCAGTATTTT. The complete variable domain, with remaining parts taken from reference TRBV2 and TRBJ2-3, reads EPEVTQTPSHQVTQMGQEVILRCVPISNHLYFYWYRQILGQKVEFLVSFYNNEISEKSEIFDDQFSVERPDGSNFTLKIRSTKLEDSAMYFCASSEGGWLSGTDTQYFGPGTRLTVL.

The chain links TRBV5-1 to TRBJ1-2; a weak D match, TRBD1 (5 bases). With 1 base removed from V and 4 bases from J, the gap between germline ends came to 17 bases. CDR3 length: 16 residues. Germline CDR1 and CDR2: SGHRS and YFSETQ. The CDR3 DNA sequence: TGCGCCAGCAGCTTGCTAGGGGACGGTCCTGCCTATGGCTACACCTTC. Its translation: CASSLLGDGPAYGYTF.

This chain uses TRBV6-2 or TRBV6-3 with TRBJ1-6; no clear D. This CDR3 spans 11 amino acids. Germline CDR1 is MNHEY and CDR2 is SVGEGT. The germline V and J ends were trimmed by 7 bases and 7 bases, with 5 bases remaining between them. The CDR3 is CASTQNSPLHF. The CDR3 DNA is TGTGCCAGCACTCAAAATTCACCCCTCCACTTT.

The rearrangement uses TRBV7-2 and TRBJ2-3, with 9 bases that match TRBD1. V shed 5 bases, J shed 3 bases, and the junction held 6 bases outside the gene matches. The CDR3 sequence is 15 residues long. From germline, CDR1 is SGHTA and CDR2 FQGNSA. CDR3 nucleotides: TGTGCCAGCAGCCCTGGGACAGGGAGGACAGATACGCAGTATTTT. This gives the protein CASSPGTGRTDTQYF.

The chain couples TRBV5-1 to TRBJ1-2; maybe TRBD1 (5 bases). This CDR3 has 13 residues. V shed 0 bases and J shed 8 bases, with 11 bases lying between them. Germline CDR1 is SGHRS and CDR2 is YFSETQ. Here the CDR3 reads CASSLDGGDGYTF. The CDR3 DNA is TGCGCCAGCAGCTTGGATGGAGGGGACGGCTACACCTTC.

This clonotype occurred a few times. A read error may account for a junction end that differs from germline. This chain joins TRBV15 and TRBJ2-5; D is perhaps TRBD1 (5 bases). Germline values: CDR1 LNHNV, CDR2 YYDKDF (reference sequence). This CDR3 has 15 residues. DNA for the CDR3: TGTGCCACCAGCAGAGTCTCCAGGGCACAAGGGACCCAGTACTTC. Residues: CATSRVSRAQGTQYF.

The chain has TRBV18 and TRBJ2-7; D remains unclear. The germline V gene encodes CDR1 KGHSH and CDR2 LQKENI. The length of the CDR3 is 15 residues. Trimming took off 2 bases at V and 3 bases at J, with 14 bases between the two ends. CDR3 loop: CASSPINTALYEQYF. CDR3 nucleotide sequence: TGTGCCAGCTCACCAATAAATACAGCCCTCTACGAGCAGTACTTC.

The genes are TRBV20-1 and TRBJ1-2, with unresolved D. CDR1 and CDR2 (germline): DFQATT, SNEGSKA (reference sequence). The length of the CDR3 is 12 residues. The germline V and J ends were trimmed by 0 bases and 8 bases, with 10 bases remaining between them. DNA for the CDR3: TGCAGTGCTAGAGATCAGATAGTCGGCTACACCTTC. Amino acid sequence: CSARDQIVGYTF.

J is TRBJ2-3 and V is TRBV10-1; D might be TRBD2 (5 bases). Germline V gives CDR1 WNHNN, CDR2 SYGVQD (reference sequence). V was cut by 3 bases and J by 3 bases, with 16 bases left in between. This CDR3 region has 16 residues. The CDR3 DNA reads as TGCGCCAGCAGTGACTTTAGGGCACCGGGGACAGATACGCAGTATTTT. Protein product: CASSDFRAPGTDTQYF.

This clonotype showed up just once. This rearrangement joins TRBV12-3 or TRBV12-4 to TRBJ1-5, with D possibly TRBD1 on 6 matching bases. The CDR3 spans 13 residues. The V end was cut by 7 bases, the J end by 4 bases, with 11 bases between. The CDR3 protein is CASNYRENQPQHF. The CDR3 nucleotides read TGTGCCAGCAATTACAGGGAGAATCAGCCCCAGCATTTT.

In nucleotides, the CDR3 is TGTGCCAGCAGTGACCTACAGGGTGGTACCCAGTACTTC. Protein: CASSDLQGGTQYF. This rearrangement joins TRBV6-1 to TRBJ2-5, with D possibly matching TRBD1 (6 bases). CDR1 and CDR2 from the germline V gene are MNHNS and SASEGT. This CDR3 has 13 residues. Trimming took 3 bases from V and 8 from J, leaving 13 bases between them.

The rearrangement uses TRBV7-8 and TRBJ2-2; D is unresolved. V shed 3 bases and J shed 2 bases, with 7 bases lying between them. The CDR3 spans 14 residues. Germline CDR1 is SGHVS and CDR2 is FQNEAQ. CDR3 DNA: TGTGCCAGCAGCTTGGATCTTAACACCGGGGAGCTGTTTTTT. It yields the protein CASSLDLNTGELFF.

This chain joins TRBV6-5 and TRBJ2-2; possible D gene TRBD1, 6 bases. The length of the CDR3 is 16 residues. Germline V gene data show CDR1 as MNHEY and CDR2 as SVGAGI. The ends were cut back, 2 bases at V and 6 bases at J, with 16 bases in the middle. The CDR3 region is CASSYGTPQGSGELFF. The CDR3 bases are TGTGCCAGCAGTTACGGGACACCCCAGGGGTCCGGGGAGCTGTTTTTT.

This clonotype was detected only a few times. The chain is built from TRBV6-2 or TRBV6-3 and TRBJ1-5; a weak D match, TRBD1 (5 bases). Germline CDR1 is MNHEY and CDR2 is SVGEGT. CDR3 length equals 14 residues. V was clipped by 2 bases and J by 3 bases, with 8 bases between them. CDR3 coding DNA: TGTGCCAGCAGTTACGGGGGGGACAATCAGCCCCAGCATTTT. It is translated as CASSYGGDNQPQHF.

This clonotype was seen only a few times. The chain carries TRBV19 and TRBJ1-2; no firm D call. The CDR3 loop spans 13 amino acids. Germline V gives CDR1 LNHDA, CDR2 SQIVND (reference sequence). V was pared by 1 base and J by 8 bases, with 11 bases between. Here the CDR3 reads CASSIGPLEGYTF. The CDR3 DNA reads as TGTGCCAGTAGTATAGGGCCTCTCGAGGGCTACACCTTC.

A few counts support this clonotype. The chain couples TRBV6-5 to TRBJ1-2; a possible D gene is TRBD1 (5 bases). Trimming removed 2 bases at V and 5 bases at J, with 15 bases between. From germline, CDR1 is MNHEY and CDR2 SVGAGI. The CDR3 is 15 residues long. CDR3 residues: CASSYRGASGYGYTF. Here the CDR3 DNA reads TGTGCCAGCAGTTACAGGGGAGCTTCGGGGTATGGCTACACCTTC.

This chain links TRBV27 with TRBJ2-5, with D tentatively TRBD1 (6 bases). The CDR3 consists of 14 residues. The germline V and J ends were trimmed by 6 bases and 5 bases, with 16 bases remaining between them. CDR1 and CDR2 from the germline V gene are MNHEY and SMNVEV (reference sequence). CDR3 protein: CASSPGTKRETQYF. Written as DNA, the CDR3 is TGTGCCAGCAGCCCTGGGACAAAAAGGGAGACCCAGTACTTC.

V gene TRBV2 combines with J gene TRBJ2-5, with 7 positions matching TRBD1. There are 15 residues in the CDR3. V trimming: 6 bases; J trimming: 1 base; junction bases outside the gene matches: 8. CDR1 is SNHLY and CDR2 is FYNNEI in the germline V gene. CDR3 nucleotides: TGTGCCAGCAGCCAAATTGGGACAGCCCAAGAGACCCAGTACTTC. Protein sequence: CASSQIGTAQETQYF.

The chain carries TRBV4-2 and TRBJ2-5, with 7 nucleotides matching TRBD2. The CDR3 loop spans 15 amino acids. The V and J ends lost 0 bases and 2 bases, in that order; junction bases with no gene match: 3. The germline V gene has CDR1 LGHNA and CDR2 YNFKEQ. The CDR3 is CASSQDKREQETQYF. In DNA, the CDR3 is TGTGCCAGCAGCCAAGATAAGCGGGAACAAGAGACCCAGTACTTC.

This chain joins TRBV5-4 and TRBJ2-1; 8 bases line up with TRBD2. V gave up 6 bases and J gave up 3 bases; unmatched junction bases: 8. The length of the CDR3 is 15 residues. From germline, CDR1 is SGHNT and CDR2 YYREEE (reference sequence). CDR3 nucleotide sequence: TGTGCCAGCATCGGGGGGGACCCTATCTACAATGAGCAGTTCTTC. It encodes CASIGGDPIYNEQFF.

DNA of the CDR3: TGTGCCAGCAGGGGGGGACAGGGTGCAAATGAGCAGTTCTTC. This sequence encodes CASRGGQGANEQFF. The chain couples TRBV2 to TRBJ2-1; TRBD1 matches at 9 bases. This CDR3 contains 14 residues. J lost 7 bases, V lost 6 bases, and 7 bases had no gene match. Germline V gives CDR1 SNHLY, CDR2 FYNNEI.

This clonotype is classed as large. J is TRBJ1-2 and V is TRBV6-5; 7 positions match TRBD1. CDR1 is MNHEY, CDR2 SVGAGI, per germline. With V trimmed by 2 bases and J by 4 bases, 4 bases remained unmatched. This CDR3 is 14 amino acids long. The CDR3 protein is CASSYDRAPYGYTF. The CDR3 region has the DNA TGTGCCAGCAGTTACGACAGGGCCCCCTATGGCTACACCTTC.

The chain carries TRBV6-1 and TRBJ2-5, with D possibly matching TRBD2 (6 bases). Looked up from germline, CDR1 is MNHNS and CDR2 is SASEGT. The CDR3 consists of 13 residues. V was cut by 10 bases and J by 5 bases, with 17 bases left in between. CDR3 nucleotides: TGTGCCACCGGGGGTGGGGCAGGGGAGACCCAGTACTTC. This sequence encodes CATGGGAGETQYF.

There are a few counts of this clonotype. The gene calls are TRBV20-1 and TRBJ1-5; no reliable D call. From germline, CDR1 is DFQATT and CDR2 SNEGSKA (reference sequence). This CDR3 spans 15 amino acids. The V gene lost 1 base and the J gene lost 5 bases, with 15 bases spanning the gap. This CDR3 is CSARGTGREHQPQHF. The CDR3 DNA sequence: TGCAGTGCTAGAGGTACTGGGAGGGAGCATCAGCCCCAGCATTTT.

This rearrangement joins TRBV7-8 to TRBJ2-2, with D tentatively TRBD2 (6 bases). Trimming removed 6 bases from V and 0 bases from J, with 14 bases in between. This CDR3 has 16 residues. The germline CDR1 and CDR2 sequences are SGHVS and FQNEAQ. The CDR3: CASSPVGGTNTGELFF. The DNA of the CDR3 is TGTGCCAGCAGTCCCGTGGGGGGAACGAACACCGGGGAGCTGTTTTTT.